This TCR beta chain was identified during a study of regulatory T cells in long-lasting Graves disease (dated by TCRdb to about 2021). With respect to the entire study: Newly diagnosed Graves' disease patients had taken antithyroid drugs for less than 3 months. The study took place in China and was registered as a clinical trial. A total of around 35 samples underwent TCR sequencing: approximately 13 from persistent and around 20 from newly diagnosed Graves' disease patients. Peripheral blood TCR sequencing and RNA sequencing compared persistent Graves' disease patients with newly diagnosed Graves' disease patients.

Receptor libraries were prepared by multiplex PCR. Sequenced using an Illumina HiSeq 4000. CDR3 regions were amplified by Arm-PCR with iRepertoire HTBI primers to construct TCR beta libraries. Before sequencing, the PCR products went through gel purification. On the authors' methods: Across samples, roughly 60 TRBV and 13 to 15 TRBJ segments were identified and used for gene usage analysis of CDR3 amino acid clonotypes. Filtered high-quality paired reads were merged into contigs using COPE and FqMerger. BLAST was used to align contigs to IMGT TRBV, TRBD and TRBJ reference genes, and CDR3 was defined according to IMGT. Clonotypes above 0.1% frequency were classified as highly expanded clones. Shannon entropy was used to measure repertoire diversity, and the Gini coefficient was used to measure V-J evenness. Clonotypes shared by more than one individual were considered public. The public reads were quality trimmed at Q25 with fastp and then assembled into clones with MiXCR by TCRdb, keeping productive beta chains. When rows share a CDR3 protein, they turn into one entry using the most common DNA and genes. These V and J calls originate from TCRdb's pipeline instead of the authors' own analysis. The sample table records 350,000 to 400,000 distinct CDR3 sequences; less than 20% of these occur just once. The leading ten clones occupy 20% to 25% of the sample.

Taken from the germline V gene, the CDR1 and CDR2 loops are MNHEY and SVGEGT. The CDR3 covers 13 residues, taking in both the cysteine and the phenylalanine. Of all the DNA, just the CDR3 is kept, 39 bases in frame from base 1. Cut back by 5 bases and 6 bases, the V and J ends lie 11 bases apart. As concerns this clonotype: Its antigen is currently not known. It has no much larger one-base neighbor in the sample; base qualities were not kept.

Per the publication, the time point label means: newly diagnosed GD, antithyroid drugs for less than 3 months. RNA was extracted from PBMCs in TRIzol for both TCR sequencing and RNA sequencing. The diagnosis of Graves' disease followed American Thyroid Association guidelines. Recruitment of patients was carried out at an endocrinology department in Xi'an, China. Each patient gave roughly 8.4 milliliters of peripheral blood, collected in an EDTA anticoagulant tube. Ficoll Paque Plus density gradient separation was used to isolate PBMCs, and no additional T cell sorting was done. RNA quality was checked with an Agilent 2100 Bioanalyzer and agarose gel, and concentration with a NanoDrop 2000. The paper as a whole reports these results and caveats: The small sample size was acknowledged by the authors as a limitation that may reduce accuracy. Only peripheral blood was studied, because thyroid tissue, the primary lesion, was inaccessible. Compared with newly diagnosed patients, patients with persistent Graves' disease had lower TCR Shannon entropy and fewer highly expanded clones, which suggests clonal expansion. More public clonotypes were shared among persistent patients (under 3,000) than among newly diagnosed patients (roughly 1,000). TRBV28, TRBJ1-2 and TRBJ2-5 were preferentially used in persistent disease, while TRBV20-1 and TRBJ2-1 were favored in newly diagnosed disease. Sequencing and analysis were limited to the TCR beta chain.

The receptor comes from a female donor with Graves disease. This specimen was peripheral blood mononuclear cells (PBMCs), taken at new diagnosis, from a patient treated with antithyroid drugs. Recombination connected TRBV6-2 or TRBV6-3 to TRBJ2-1; the D gene is possibly TRBD2, with 5 bases matching. CDR3 protein: CASSHGLLNEQFF. At the DNA level, the sequence is TGTGCCAGCAGTCACGGACTCCTCAATGAGCAGTTCTTC.